One sample yielded the 23 T cell receptor beta chains listed below, sequenced in a study of blood T cell repertoires in COVID-19. Sequencing used immunoSEQ multiplex PCR; TCRdb keeps in-frame clones, though not all of them. The sample carries roughly 30,000 clones, more than 85% recorded once. The sequenced material came from peripheral blood. Source of these receptors: a human donor in a cohort sampled during active COVID-19.

The J gene is TRBJ2-1, the V gene TRBV2; TRBD2 aligns across 9 bases. The V segment lost 2 bases and the J segment 4 bases; nucleotides outside the gene matches: 3. The CDR3 loop spans 15 amino acids. Per germline, CDR1 SNHLY and CDR2 FYNNEI. The CDR3 nucleotides are TGTGCCAGCAGTGAAATGACTAGCGGATACAATGAGCAGTTCTTC. Amino acids: CASSEMTSGYNEQFF.

This clone appeared a single time. This chain links TRBV29-1 with TRBJ2-5; D remains ambiguous. From germline, CDR1 is SQVTM and CDR2 ANQGSEA. The CDR3 consists of 11 residues. Written as DNA, the CDR3 is TGCATTTGTACACGTCAAGAGACCCAGTACTTC. As protein: CICTRQETQYF.

J is TRBJ1-6 and V is TRBV19, with no clear D. Trimming left V 7 bases short and J 0 bases short, with 7 bases between. CDR3 size: 14 residues. The germline CDR1 and CDR2 sequences are LNHDA and SQIVND (reference sequence). The CDR3 loop reads CASTRGSYNSPLHF. The CDR3 bases are TGTGCCAGTACCCGGGGCTCCTATAATTCACCCCTCCACTTT.

V and J are TRBV10-2 and TRBJ2-7, with a tentative D call TRBD1 (5 bases). Per the germline V gene, CDR1 is WSHSY and CDR2 is SAAADI. The CDR3 consists of 17 residues. Trimming removed 5 bases from V and 1 base from J, with 21 bases in between. The DNA of the CDR3 is TGCGCCAGCAGTACCTACCGGCGACAGTCTTTATCCTACGAGCAGTACTTC. Translating it yields CASSTYRRQSLSYEQYF.

This rearrangement joins TRBV2 to TRBJ1-4; D is perhaps TRBD1 (5 bases). Per germline, CDR1 SNHLY and CDR2 FYNNEI. CDR3 length: 12 residues. The V end lost 3 bases, the J end lost 6 bases, and 5 bases lay between the germline ends. CDR3 sequence (DNA): TGTGCCAGCAGTGACAGGGATGAAAAACTGTTTTTT. Translation: CASSDRDEKLFF.

The rearrangement uses TRBV21-1 and TRBJ2-2; the table's D gene call, TRBD1, was not cross checked with the DNA. TRBV21-1 is labeled a pseudogene. The CDR3 spans 20 residues. For the CDR3, the DNA is TGTGCCAGCAGCAGAGGCCCCGCGGCAGGGGGGTTCATGAACACCGGGGAGCTGTTTTTT. This gives the protein CASSRGPAAGGFMNTGELFF.

This rearrangement joins TRBV24-1 to TRBJ2-5, with D unclear. The CDR3 covers 10 residues. V shed 4 bases and J shed 7 bases, with 3 bases lying between them. Germline V gene lookup returns CDR1 KGHDR and CDR2 SFDVKD. CDR3 sequence: CATSDGTQYF. Written as DNA, the CDR3 is TGTGCCACCAGTGACGGGACCCAGTACTTC.

This sequence joins TRBV6-5 and TRBJ1-1; 7 nucleotides agree with TRBD1. Germline V gives CDR1 MNHEY, CDR2 SVGAGI. This CDR3 is 15 amino acids long. After removal of 2 bases from V and 1 base from J, the junction contained 4 bases not matched to a gene. The DNA of the CDR3 is TGTGCCAGCAGTTACCACAGGGGAGGGAACACTGAAGCTTTCTTT. Encoded protein: CASSYHRGGNTEAFF.

The chain joins TRBV12-3 or TRBV12-4 to TRBJ1-6; D is uncertain. CDR3 length: 13 residues. V lost 3 bases and J 10 bases, leaving 10 bases between the germline ends. This CDR3 is CASSLIAPSPLHF. The CDR3 DNA is TGTGCCAGCAGTTTGATAGCCCCCTCACCCCTCCACTTT.

This clone was seen just once. The gene calls are TRBV28 and TRBJ1-2, with 7 positions matching TRBD1. Germline V gene lookup returns CDR1 MDHEN and CDR2 SYDVKM. This CDR3 contains 13 residues. J lost 5 bases, V lost 6 bases, and 6 bases had no gene match. The CDR3 DNA reads as TGTGCCAGCAGCTGGGGACAGTCATATGGCTACACCTTC. This gives the protein CASSWGQSYGYTF.

This clone was detected only a few times. V is TRBV6-6 and J is TRBJ1-5; 10 bases are shared with TRBD1. The germline V gene encodes CDR1 MNHNY and CDR2 SVGAGI (reference sequence). The CDR3 is made up of 15 amino acids. The V and J ends lost 2 bases and 4 bases, in that order; junction bases with no gene match: 2. CDR3 amino acids: CASSYPGQGNQPQHF. The CDR3 DNA reads TGTGCCAGCAGTTACCCGGGACAGGGGAATCAGCCCCAGCATTTT.

This clone has more than one count but fewer than ten. This chain uses TRBV27 with TRBJ2-6, with 8 positions matching TRBD1. Per germline, CDR1 MNHEY and CDR2 SMNVEV (reference sequence). Unmatched junction bases numbered 5, after V lost 4 bases and J lost 0 bases. This CDR3 has 17 residues. CDR3 sequence reads: CASSSGQVYSGANVLTF. In nucleotides, the CDR3 is TGTGCCAGCAGTTCGGGACAGGTTTACTCTGGGGCCAACGTCCTGACTTTC. The full variable domain, completed using reference TRBV27 and TRBJ2-6, is EAQVTQNPRYLITVTGKKLTVTCSQNMNHEYMSWYRQDPGLGLRQIYYSMNVEVTDKGDVPEGYKVSRKEKRNFPLILESPSPNQTSLYFCASSSGQVYSGANVLTFGAGSRLTVL.

The chain employs TRBV12-5 and TRBJ1-1, with 8 bases lining up with TRBD1. J was trimmed by 0 bases and V by 1 base; bases with no gene match: 13. The germline gives CDR1 LGHNT, CDR2 FRNRAP. This CDR3 is 19 amino acids long. The CDR3 DNA reads TGTGCTAGTGGTTTGGGGCTCTACCTCCCGGGACAGGTGAACACTGAAGCTTTCTTT. Protein: CASGLGLYLPGQVNTEAFF. The full variable domain, its missing parts supplied by reference TRBV12-5 and TRBJ1-1, is DARVTQTPRHKVTEMGQEVTMRCQPILGHNTVFWYRQTMMQGLELLAYFRNRAPLDDSGMPKDRFSAEMPDATLATLKIQPSEPRDSAVYFCASGLGLYLPGQVNTEAFFGQGTRLTVV.

This clone was picked up one time. The chain recombines TRBV18 with TRBJ1-4; D is ambiguous. Germline V gene data show CDR1 as KGHSH and CDR2 as LQKENI. Trimming cost V 3 bases and J 11 bases, with 16 bases left between them. The CDR3 is 14 residues long. The CDR3 region has the DNA TGTGCCAGCTCACCTGCAGCGGCCTCGGGGAAACTGTTTTTT. Protein product: CASSPAAASGKLFF.

The chain couples TRBV29-1 to TRBJ2-1; TRBD2 might be the D (5 bases). This CDR3 has 15 residues. Germline-derived CDR1 and CDR2 are SQVTM and ANQGSEA. Deletions cut 7 bases from V and 2 bases from J, with 18 bases between. In DNA, the CDR3 is TGCAGCGCGAATCTGGGTGCTAGCACCTACAATGAGCAGTTCTTC. Protein product: CSANLGASTYNEQFF.

The chain couples TRBV27 to TRBJ2-7; D gene unclear. V was shortened by 4 bases and J by 5 bases, with 12 bases between the two germline ends. The CDR3 runs 13 residues. Per germline, CDR1 MNHEY and CDR2 SMNVEV (reference sequence). The CDR3 sequence: CASSSHNANEQYF. The DNA of the CDR3 is TGTGCCAGCAGTTCCCATAATGCTAACGAGCAGTACTTC.

V gene TRBV6-5 combines with J gene TRBJ1-2, with 9 bases matching TRBD1. Trimming took 7 bases from V and 4 from J; bases not matched to a gene: 10. This CDR3 comprises 15 residues. CDR1 is MNHEY, CDR2 SVGAGI, per germline. Written as DNA, the CDR3 is TGTGCCAGCAACAGCCTAGGACAGGGGCTCTATGGCTACACCTTC. Encoded protein: CASNSLGQGLYGYTF.

The V call is TRBV10-3, the J call TRBJ1-2; D is perhaps TRBD1 (5 bases). The V end lost 4 bases, the J end lost 8 bases, and 14 bases lay between the germline ends. The CDR3 runs to 13 residues. The germline CDR1 and CDR2 sequences are ENHRY and SYGVKD. CDR3 loop: CAISVGGVEGYTF. CDR3 in DNA: TGTGCCATCAGTGTGGGAGGGGTAGAAGGCTACACCTTC.

This clone was observed a handful of times. The chain links TRBV3-1 (or the pseudogene TRBV3-2) to TRBJ2-3; tentative D call: TRBD2 (5 bases). CDR3 length: 14 residues. The V gene lost 3 bases and the J gene lost 6 bases, with 13 bases spanning the gap. In germline, CDR1 is LGHDT, CDR2 YNNKEL (reference sequence). Here the CDR3 DNA reads TGTGCCAGCAGCCACGGTGGCGGCGGGGATACGCAGTATTTT. It yields the protein CASSHGGGGDTQYF.

DNA for the CDR3: TGTGCCAGCAGTGAAGGGACAGGGGGCGAAGCTAACTATGGCTACACCTTC. Translated: CASSEGTGGEANYGYTF. The chain joins TRBV2 to TRBJ1-2, with 11 bases fitting TRBD1. Germline V CDR1 and CDR2: SNHLY, FYNNEI. With V trimmed by 1 base and J by 0 bases, 4 bases remained unmatched. The CDR3 has 17 amino acids.

The chain carries TRBV13 and TRBJ1-2, with 8 bases matching TRBD1. The CDR3 covers 16 residues. The ends lost 6 bases at V and 3 bases at J; junction bases unmatched: 12. CDR1 is PRHDT, CDR2 FYEKMQ, per germline (reference sequence). CDR3 region: CASSQGQAIRHYGYTF. The CDR3 bases are TGTGCCAGCAGTCAGGGACAGGCCATACGCCACTATGGCTACACCTTC.

The CDR3 protein is CASSMGLPDSSYEQYF. For the CDR3, the DNA is TGTGCCAGCAGCATGGGACTACCGGATTCCTCCTACGAGCAGTACTTC. The V and J genes are TRBV5-6 and TRBJ2-7; 7 bases fit TRBD2. Germline V lookup: CDR1 SGHDT, CDR2 YYEEEE. Losses at the gene ends were 4 bases for V and 0 bases for J; bases not matched to a gene: 10. This CDR3 contains 16 residues.

This sequence joins TRBV25-1 and TRBJ1-2; D may be TRBD1 (6 bases). This CDR3 spans 12 amino acids. Germline V lookup: CDR1 MGHDK, CDR2 SYGVNS. The germline V and J ends were trimmed by 5 bases and 5 bases, with 9 bases remaining between them. In DNA, the CDR3 is TGTGCCAGCAGTACAGGGAATTATGGCTACACCTTC. This gives the protein CASSTGNYGYTF.